The rows below give T cell receptor beta chains drawn from one sample of a study of radiotherapy plus CTLA-4 blockade in lung cancer. The repertoire was sequenced with immunoSEQ multiplex PCR; TCRdb's copy has only in-frame clones and lacks some. The table shows fewer than 100,000 clones, with 84% occurring only once. The specimen comprised peripheral blood, sampled from a patient treated with radiotherapy plus ipilimumab. The receptor set was obtained from a human donor with non-small cell lung cancer who had stable disease on radiotherapy plus ipilimumab. Both conserved end residues are part of each CDR3. D genes are given only for firm matches. Only some rows state a clone size, as once, few, many or a class for expanded clones.

>TRBJ2-3|once|TRBD2|TRBV19
TGTGCCAGTAGTAATAGCGGGGGGGCGGGCACAGATACGCAGTATTTT
CASSNSGGAGTDTQYF
>TRBJ1-1|.|.|TRBV21-1
TGTGCCAGCAGCAAAGGGAACACGGGGAACACTGAAGCTTTCTTT
CASSKGNTGNTEAFF
>TRBJ2-7|.|.|TRBV28
TGTGCCAGCAGTAGCTACGGACGGACCCCCGAGCAGTACTTC
CASSSYGRTPEQYF
>TRBJ1-2|once|TRBD1|TRBV2
TGTGCCAGCAGTCGAAGGACAGGGGATAACTATGGCTACACCTTC
CASSRRTGDNYGYTF
>TRBJ2-3|.|.|TRBV11-2
TGTGCCAGCAGCTTAGATAGGAAAAGGTATTTT
CASSLDRKRYF
>TRBJ1-4|.|.|TRBV25-1
TGTGCCAGCAGCCCGGACGGGATGAATGAAAAACTGTTTTTT
CASSPDGMNEKLFF
>TRBJ1-4|few|.|TRBV5-4
TGTGCCAGCAGCTTGGGGGCAGGGACAAATGAAAAACTGTTTTTT
CASSLGAGTNEKLFF
>TRBJ2-7|.|.|TRBV27
TGTGCCAGCAGTTTATACGCTACAGGGTTGCGGTACGAGCAGTACTTC
CASSLYATGLRYEQYF
>TRBJ2-7|.|TRBD1|TRBV25-1
TGTGCCAGCAGTGGGACAGGTTTGGGATACGAGCAGTACTTC
CASSGTGLGYEQYF
>TRBJ2-5|.|.|TRBV11-2
TGTGCCAGCAGCTTATCATGGCAGAAGCAAGAGACCCAGTACTTC
CASSLSWQKQETQYF
>TRBJ1-2|.|.|TRBV19
TGTGCCAGTAGTCAGCAGGGGAGGGTAGGCTATGGCTACACCTTC
CASSQQGRVGYGYTF
>TRBJ2-7|.|TRBD2|TRBV4-2
TGTGCCAGCAGCCGGCTCTCGGGCGGGAGGGCCCACGAGCAGTACTTC
CASSRLSGGRAHEQYF
>TRBJ1-3|.|.|TRBV19
TGTGCCAGCTCGCAGGGTGTCTCTGGAAACACCATATATTTT
CASSQGVSGNTIYF
>TRBJ2-1|.|TRBD1|TRBV5-1
TGCGCCAGCAGCCCAACCGGGACAGGGGGCTCCAATGAGCAGTTCTTC
CASSPTGTGGSNEQFF
>TRBJ2-4|.|TRBD2|TRBV7-8
TGTGCCAGCAGCTTAGCGACTAGCCGGGACATTCAGTACTTC
CASSLATSRDIQYF
>TRBJ2-5|.|TRBD1|TRBV13
TGTGCCAGCAGCATTGGACAGGGGGCGAGAGAGACCCAGTACTTC
CASSIGQGARETQYF
>TRBJ2-3|once|TRBD1|TRBV5-1
TGCGCCAGCAGCCGGACAGGGTGGGCAGATACGCAGTATTTT
CASSRTGWADTQYF
>TRBJ1-1|.|.|TRBV6-5
TGTGCCAGCAGTTACTCGAGTTTTGCCTTGAACACTGAAGCTTTCTTT
CASSYSSFALNTEAFF
>TRBJ1-5|.|.|TRBV18
TGTGCCACAGCATTGGGGAACAATCAGCCCCAGCATTTT
CATALGNNQPQHF
>TRBJ1-1|.|TRBD1|TRBV5-4
TGTGCCAGCAGCTTGGAAAGGACAGGGCACACTGAAGCTTTCTTT
CASSLERTGHTEAFF
>TRBJ1-3|.|TRBD1|TRBV19
TGTGCCAGTAGTGCCGCAGGGGGCCCTGGAAACACCATATATTTT
CASSAAGGPGNTIYF
>TRBJ1-5|.|TRBD1|TRBV7-8
TGTGCCAGCAGCTTAGCGGGACAGTCAAATCAGCCCCAGCATTTT
CASSLAGQSNQPQHF
>TRBJ1-2|.|.|TRBV5-1
TGCGCCAGCAGCTTGGAGGCAGGGCCCGACTATGGCTACACCTTC
CASSLEAGPDYGYTF
>TRBJ2-4|few|.|TRBV19
TGTGCCAGTAGATTCAGAGGATTAAACATTCAGTACTTC
CASRFRGLNIQYF
>TRBJ1-1|few|.|TRBV7-9
TGTGCCAGCAGCCACAGTGAGAACACTGAAGCTTTCTTT
CASSHSENTEAFF
>TRBJ2-5|.|.|TRBV11-2
TGTGCCAGCAGCTTATACGCTCAGGTTGAGGAGACCCAGTACTTC
CASSLYAQVEETQYF
>TRBJ2-7|.|.|TRBV6-1
TGTGCCAGCAGTGAAGCCGCCGCGCGCGAGCAGTACTTC
CASSEAAAREQYF
>TRBJ1-1|.|.|TRBV6-1
TGTGCCAGCAGTCACCCGGGGGGTGGGGTCACTGAAGCTTTCTTT
CASSHPGGGVTEAFF
>TRBJ1-5|.|.|TRBV19
TGTGCCAGTAGTACATCGGCCGTGGCGGGAAATCAGCCCCAGCATTTT
CASSTSAVAGNQPQHF
>TRBJ2-5|.|.|TRBV7-6
TGTGCCAGCAGCTTAGGCGTCAGGAAAGAACAGTACTTC
CASSLGVRKEQYF
>TRBJ1-2|.|TRBD1|TRBV2
TGTGCCAGCGGACAGGCTAACTATGGCTACACCTTC
CASGQANYGYTF
>TRBJ2-3|.|.|TRBV5-4
TGTGCCAGCAGCTTGGCCCCCGGGGGGCGGGGACGCCCTAGCACAGATACGCAGTATTTT
CASSLAPGGRGRPSTDTQYF
>TRBJ2-3|.|.|TRBV5-4
TGTGCCAGCAGTTACCGGACGATAGGAAGCACAGATACGCAGTATTTT
CASSYRTIGSTDTQYF
>TRBJ2-1|.|TRBD2|TRBV29-1
TGCAGCGCCATCCGGGACTATACCAATGAGCAGTTCTTC
CSAIRDYTNEQFF
>TRBJ2-1|once|TRBD2|TRBV9
TGTGCCAGCAGCTTGGGACTACTCAATGAGCAGTTCTTC
CASSLGLLNEQFF
>TRBJ2-1|.|TRBD2|TRBV11-2
TGTGCCAGCAGGAGAGCCGGGACTAACAATGAGCAGTTCTTC
CASRRAGTNNEQFF
>TRBJ1-4|.|.|TRBV6-5
TGTGCCAGCAGTCCCTCCGTAACTAATGAAAAACTGTTTTTT
CASSPSVTNEKLFF
>TRBJ2-5|.|.|TRBV6-5
TGTGCCAGCACCACGCCTGGAGAGACCCAGTACTTC
CASTTPGETQYF
>TRBJ2-7|once|TRBD1|TRBV6-4
TGTGCCACATATCCAGGGCCTACGGTGCGCCTTGGACAGGGTTACGAGCAGTACTTC
CATYPGPTVRLGQGYEQYF
>TRBJ1-2|.|TRBD1|TRBV5-6
TGTGCCAGCAGCTTCCGACAGGGCTATGGCTACACCTTC
CASSFRQGYGYTF
>TRBJ2-4|.|TRBD1|TRBV5-3
TGTGCCAGAAGCTTTCTGGCAGGGGGCATGGGAAACATTCAGTACTTC
CARSFLAGGMGNIQYF
>TRBJ1-1|.|.|TRBV28
TGTGCCAGCAGTTTGACCCCAGGTGGAGGTACTGAAGCTTTCTTT
CASSLTPGGGTEAFF
>TRBJ2-7|.|.|TRBV28
TGTGCCAGCACCGTCACAGGAGCCTCCTACGAGCAGTACTTC
CASTVTGASYEQYF
>TRBJ1-3|.|.|TRBV9
TGTGCCAGCAGCGTAGGAGAGGGGTCAGACACCATATATTTT
CASSVGEGSDTIYF
>TRBJ2-5|.|.|TRBV7-2
TGTGCCAGCACCACACAGGCGGGCCTGGTGGGGGAGACCCAGTACTTC
CASTTQAGLVGETQYF
>TRBJ2-1|.|.|TRBV7-3
TGTGCCAGCAGCTTAAGCCCTCTAGGGAATGAGCAGTTCTTC
CASSLSPLGNEQFF
>TRBJ2-1|.|.|TRBV5-5
TGTGCCAGCAGCTTGGGGACTTTCTACAATGAGCAGTTCTTC
CASSLGTFYNEQFF
>TRBJ1-2|.|.|TRBV13
TGTGCCAGCAGACAATTCGGACCGGGGGGTGGCTACACCTTC
CASRQFGPGGGYTF
>TRBJ2-5|.|TRBD2|TRBV5-1
TGCGCCAGCAGCTTGGGCCTAGCGGACCGACAAGAGACCCAGTACTTC
CASSLGLADRQETQYF
>TRBJ1-5|.|TRBD1|TRBV18
TGTGCCAGCTCGGACAGGGAAGGCAATCAGCCCCAGCATTTT
CASSDREGNQPQHF
>TRBJ2-7|.|.|TRBV28
TGTGCCAGCCGCGGCTCCTACGAGCAGTACTTC
CASRGSYEQYF
>TRBJ2-1|.|.|TRBV7-3
TGTGCCAGCAGCCCCGGGAGTTACAATGAGCAGTTCTTC
CASSPGSYNEQFF
>TRBJ1-5|.|.|TRBV14
TGTGCCAGCAGCCAAGCAGGTTTGGGCAATCAGCCCCAGCATTTT
CASSQAGLGNQPQHF
>TRBJ2-7|.|TRBD1|TRBV27
TGTGCCAGCTCAACTCAAACAGGGGTCCCTTTCTACGAGCAGTACTTC
CASSTQTGVPFYEQYF
>TRBJ2-3|.|TRBD1|TRBV19
TGTGCCAGTAGTACCACCGGGACAGGGTATGGGACAGATACGCAGTATTTT
CASSTTGTGYGTDTQYF